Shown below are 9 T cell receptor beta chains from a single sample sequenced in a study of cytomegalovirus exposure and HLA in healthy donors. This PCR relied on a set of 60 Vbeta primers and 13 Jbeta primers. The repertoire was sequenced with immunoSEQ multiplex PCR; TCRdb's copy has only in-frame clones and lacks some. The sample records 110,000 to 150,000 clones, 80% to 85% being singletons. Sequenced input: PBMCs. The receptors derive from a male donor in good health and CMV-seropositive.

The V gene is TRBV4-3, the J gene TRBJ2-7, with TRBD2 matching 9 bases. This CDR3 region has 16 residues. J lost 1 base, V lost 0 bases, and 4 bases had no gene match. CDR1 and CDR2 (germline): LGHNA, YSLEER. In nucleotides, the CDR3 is TGCGCCAGCAGCCAAGATCCTAGCGGGATTTCCTACGAGCAGTACTTC. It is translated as CASSQDPSGISYEQYF.

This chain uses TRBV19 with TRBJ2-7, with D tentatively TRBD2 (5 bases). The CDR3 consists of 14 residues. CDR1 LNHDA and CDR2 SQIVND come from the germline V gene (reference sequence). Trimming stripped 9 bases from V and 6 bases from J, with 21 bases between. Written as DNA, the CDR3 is TGTGCCAGCCGACCCCGGGGATTCGTCTCCGAGCAGTACTTC. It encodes CASRPRGFVSEQYF.

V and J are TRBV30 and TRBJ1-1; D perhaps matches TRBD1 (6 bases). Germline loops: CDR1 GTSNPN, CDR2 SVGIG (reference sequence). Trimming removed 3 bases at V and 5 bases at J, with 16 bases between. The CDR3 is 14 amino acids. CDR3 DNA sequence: TGTGCCTGGAGGCAACAGGGTTATCGAACTGAAGCTTTCTTT. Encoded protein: CAWRQQGYRTEAFF.

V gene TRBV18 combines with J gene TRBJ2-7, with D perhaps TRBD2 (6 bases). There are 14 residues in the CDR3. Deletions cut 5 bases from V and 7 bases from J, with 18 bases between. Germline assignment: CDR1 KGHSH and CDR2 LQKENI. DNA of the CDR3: TGTGCCAGCTCAACGGGACTCTCCTTAGGAGAGCAGTACTTC. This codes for CASSTGLSLGEQYF. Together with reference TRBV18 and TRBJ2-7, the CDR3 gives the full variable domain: NAGVMQNPRHLVRRRGQEARLRCSPMKGHSHVYWYRQLPEEGLKFMVYLQKENIIDESGMPKERFSAEFPKEGPSILRIQQVVRGDSAAYFCASSTGLSLGEQYFGPGTRLTVT.

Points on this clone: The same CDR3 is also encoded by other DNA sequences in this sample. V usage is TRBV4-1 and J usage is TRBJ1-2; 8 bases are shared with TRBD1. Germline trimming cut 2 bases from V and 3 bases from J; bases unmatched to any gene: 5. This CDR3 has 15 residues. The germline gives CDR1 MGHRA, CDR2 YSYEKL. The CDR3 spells CASSQWTGMDYGYTF. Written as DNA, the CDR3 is TGCGCCAGCAGCCAATGGACAGGGATGGACTATGGCTACACCTTC.

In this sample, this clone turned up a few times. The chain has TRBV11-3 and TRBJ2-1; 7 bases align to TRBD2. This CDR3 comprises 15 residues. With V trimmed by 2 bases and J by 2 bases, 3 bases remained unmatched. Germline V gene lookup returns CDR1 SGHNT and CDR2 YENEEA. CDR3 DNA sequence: TGTGCCAGCAGCTTACGGGAGGATACCTACAATGAGCAGTTCTTC. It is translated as CASSLREDTYNEQFF.

The chain's CDR3 is CASSYRASGIGDTQYF. CDR3 sequence (DNA): TGTGCCAGCAGTTACCGGGCTAGCGGGATTGGAGATACGCAGTATTTT. This chain uses TRBV6-5 with TRBJ2-3; 9 bases are a match to TRBD2. The CDR3 extends over 16 amino acids. Trimming cost V 2 bases and J 5 bases; bases outside gene matches: 8. Germline-derived CDR1 and CDR2 are MNHEY and SVGAGI.

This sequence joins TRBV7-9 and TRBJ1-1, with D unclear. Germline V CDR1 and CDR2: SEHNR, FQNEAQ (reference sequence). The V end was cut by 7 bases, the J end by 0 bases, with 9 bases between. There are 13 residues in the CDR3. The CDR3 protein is CASTREMNTEAFF. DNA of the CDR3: TGTGCCAGCACTCGGGAGATGAACACTGAAGCTTTCTTT.

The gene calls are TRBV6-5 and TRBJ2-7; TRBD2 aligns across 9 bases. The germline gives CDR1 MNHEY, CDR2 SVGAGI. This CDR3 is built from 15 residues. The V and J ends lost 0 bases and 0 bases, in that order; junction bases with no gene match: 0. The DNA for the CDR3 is TGTGCCAGCAGTTACTCGCGGGGGGGCTCCTACGAGCAGTACTTC. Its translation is CASSYSRGGSYEQYF.